This is a list of T cell receptor beta chains from one sample in a study of T cell changes during pregnancy in multiple sclerosis. TCRdb's table, derived via immunoSEQ multiplex PCR, lists solely in-frame clones and lacks some. This sample has over 45,000 clones, with about 92% found just once. The input for sequencing was CD4+ T cells from peripheral blood mononuclear cells, taken after pregnancy. The receptors originated from a female donor with multiple sclerosis, enrolled in a pregnancy study. The CDR3 runs from the conserved cysteine through the conserved F or W. D genes are given only for firm matches. A row's size may be missing; if present it is once, few, many or a size class.

clone size: -; J gene: TRBJ1-5; V gene: TRBV28; D gene: TRBD1; CDR3 protein: CASSSPNRGRNQPQHF; CDR3 DNA: TGTGCCAGCAGTTCCCCGAACAGGGGGCGTAATCAGCCCCAGCATTTT
clone size: -; J gene: TRBJ1-1; V gene: TRBV9; D gene: -; CDR3 protein: CASSAGAGKTNTEAFF; CDR3 DNA: TGTGCCAGCAGCGCTGGGGCAGGAAAGACGAACACTGAAGCTTTCTTT
clone size: -; J gene: TRBJ2-1; V gene: TRBV5-1; D gene: TRBD2; CDR3 protein: CASSLLAGYNEQFF; CDR3 DNA: TGCGCCAGCAGCTTGCTAGCGGGCTACAATGAGCAGTTCTTC
clone size: -; J gene: TRBJ1-1; V gene: TRBV19; D gene: -; CDR3 protein: CASNSYVGTEAFF; CDR3 DNA: TGTGCCAGTAACAGCTACGTTGGCACTGAAGCTTTCTTT
clone size: -; J gene: TRBJ1-4; V gene: TRBV5-6; D gene: TRBD1; CDR3 protein: CASSSPQTGEYGNEKLFF; CDR3 DNA: TGTGCCAGCAGTTCCCCGCAAACAGGGGAATATGGTAATGAAAAACTGTTTTTT
clone size: -; J gene: TRBJ2-1; V gene: TRBV7-9; D gene: TRBD2; CDR3 protein: CASSMLAGTYNEQFF; CDR3 DNA: TGTGCCAGCAGCATGCTAGCGGGAACGTACAATGAGCAGTTCTTC
clone size: once; J gene: TRBJ2-4; V gene: TRBV14; D gene: -; CDR3 protein: CASSQARGASIQYF; CDR3 DNA: TGTGCCAGCAGCCAGGCCCGCGGGGCCAGCATTCAGTACTTC
clone size: -; J gene: TRBJ2-1; V gene: TRBV7-3; D gene: -; CDR3 protein: CASSLSSRAAEQFF; CDR3 DNA: TGTGCCAGCAGCCTCTCAAGCAGGGCGGCTGAGCAGTTCTTC
clone size: -; J gene: TRBJ2-6; V gene: TRBV5-1; D gene: -; CDR3 protein: CASSLVNRVSGANVLTF; CDR3 DNA: TGCGCCAGCAGCTTGGTGAACAGGGTCTCTGGGGCCAACGTCCTGACTTTC
clone size: -; J gene: TRBJ2-1; V gene: TRBV7-2; D gene: TRBD2; CDR3 protein: CASSRTSGSHNEQFF; CDR3 DNA: TGTGCCAGCAGCCGGACTAGCGGGAGCCACAATGAGCAGTTCTTC
clone size: -; J gene: TRBJ2-3; V gene: TRBV19; D gene: TRBD2; CDR3 protein: CASSTTSGTSGRDTQYF; CDR3 DNA: TGTGCCAGTAGCACCACGTCCGGGACTAGCGGGAGAGATACGCAGTATTTT
clone size: -; J gene: TRBJ2-2; V gene: TRBV21-1; D gene: -; CDR3 protein: CASSRGRDGAGELFF; CDR3 DNA: TGTGCCAGCAGCCGGGGGAGGGACGGCGCCGGGGAGCTGTTTTTT
clone size: -; J gene: TRBJ1-2; V gene: TRBV15; D gene: TRBD1; CDR3 protein: CATSPRTSAGGGGYTF; CDR3 DNA: TGTGCCACCAGCCCGCGAACCTCAGCAGGGGGTGGTGGCTACACCTTC
clone size: -; J gene: TRBJ2-1; V gene: TRBV6-6; D gene: -; CDR3 protein: CASSYGGAGQFF; CDR3 DNA: TGTGCCAGCAGTTACGGGGGGGCCGGGCAGTTCTTC
clone size: -; J gene: TRBJ2-7; V gene: TRBV29-1; D gene: TRBD1; CDR3 protein: CSVRLTGGPYEQYF; CDR3 DNA: TGCAGCGTTCGGTTGACAGGGGGCCCCTACGAGCAGTACTTC
clone size: -; J gene: TRBJ2-3; V gene: TRBV9; D gene: TRBD2; CDR3 protein: CASSGAWRLAGGPSF; CDR3 DNA: TGTGCCAGCAGCGGAGCATGGCGACTAGCGGGAGGGCCCTCTTTT
clone size: -; J gene: TRBJ2-1; V gene: TRBV19; D gene: TRBD2; CDR3 protein: CASSPEILAGGPHEQFF; CDR3 DNA: TGTGCCAGTAGTCCCGAAATACTAGCGGGAGGGCCCCATGAGCAGTTCTTC
clone size: -; J gene: TRBJ2-1; V gene: TRBV6-5; D gene: -; CDR3 protein: CASSYSAGNEQFF; CDR3 DNA: TGTGCCAGCAGTTACTCCGCAGGGAATGAGCAGTTCTTC
clone size: -; J gene: TRBJ2-3; V gene: TRBV19; D gene: -; CDR3 protein: CASSIGGTDTQYF; CDR3 DNA: TGTGCCAGTAGTATTGGAGGGACAGATACGCAGTATTTT
clone size: -; J gene: TRBJ1-1; V gene: TRBV29-1; D gene: -; CDR3 protein: CSVRQTMNTEAFF; CDR3 DNA: TGCAGCGTTAGACAGACCATGAACACTGAAGCTTTCTTT
clone size: -; J gene: TRBJ2-1; V gene: TRBV7-2; D gene: TRBD1; CDR3 protein: CASNYWDRGINEQFF; CDR3 DNA: TGTGCCAGCAACTATTGGGACAGGGGGATCAATGAGCAGTTCTTC
clone size: -; J gene: TRBJ2-6; V gene: TRBV5-6; D gene: -; CDR3 protein: CASSLLVLSGANVLTF; CDR3 DNA: TGTGCCAGCAGCCTCCTAGTCCTCTCTGGGGCCAACGTCCTGACTTTC
clone size: few; J gene: TRBJ1-1; V gene: TRBV19; D gene: -; CDR3 protein: CASRPDRNTEAFF; CDR3 DNA: TGTGCCAGTAGACCGGACAGGAACACTGAAGCTTTCTTT
clone size: -; J gene: TRBJ2-7; V gene: TRBV15; D gene: -; CDR3 protein: CATSRDPGNSYEQYF; CDR3 DNA: TGTGCCACCAGCAGAGATCCGGGTAACTCCTACGAGCAGTACTTC
clone size: -; J gene: TRBJ2-5; V gene: TRBV5-4; D gene: TRBD2; CDR3 protein: CASSTGLAGQETQYF; CDR3 DNA: TGTGCCAGCAGCACGGGACTAGCGGGACAAGAGACCCAGTACTTC
clone size: -; J gene: TRBJ2-5; V gene: TRBV7-9; D gene: TRBD1; CDR3 protein: CASSLGGTGQETQYF; CDR3 DNA: TGTGCCAGCAGCTTAGGGGGGACAGGACAAGAGACCCAGTACTTC
clone size: -; J gene: TRBJ2-5; V gene: TRBV19; D gene: -; CDR3 protein: CASGLTWETQYF; CDR3 DNA: TGTGCCAGTGGACTCACGTGGGAGACCCAGTACTTC
clone size: -; J gene: TRBJ2-1; V gene: TRBV7-9; D gene: -; CDR3 protein: CASSVYPSYNEQFF; CDR3 DNA: TGTGCCAGCAGCGTATACCCCAGCTACAATGAGCAGTTCTTC
clone size: -; J gene: TRBJ2-1; V gene: TRBV29-1; D gene: TRBD2; CDR3 protein: CSVHLGGRPGNEQFF; CDR3 DNA: TGCAGCGTTCATCTAGGCGGGAGGCCTGGGAATGAGCAGTTCTTC
clone size: -; J gene: TRBJ2-7; V gene: TRBV2; D gene: TRBD1; CDR3 protein: CASSAGQGAREQYF; CDR3 DNA: TGTGCCAGCAGTGCGGGACAGGGGGCGCGGGAGCAGTACTTC
clone size: -; J gene: TRBJ2-1; V gene: TRBV6-6; D gene: -; CDR3 protein: CASSYLDEQFF; CDR3 DNA: TGTGCCAGCAGTTACCTCGATGAGCAGTTCTTC
clone size: -; J gene: TRBJ1-4; V gene: TRBV10-2; D gene: -; CDR3 protein: CASSLQGNEKLFF; CDR3 DNA: TGCGCCAGCAGTCTTCAGGGGAATGAAAAACTGTTTTTT
clone size: -; J gene: TRBJ2-3; V gene: TRBV28; D gene: -; CDR3 protein: CASSLPTDTQYF; CDR3 DNA: TGTGCCAGCAGTCTCCCCACAGATACGCAGTATTTT
clone size: -; J gene: TRBJ2-2; V gene: TRBV4-3; D gene: TRBD2; CDR3 protein: CASSQSSGRLFF; CDR3 DNA: TGCGCCAGCAGCCAGTCTAGCGGGAGGCTGTTTTTT
clone size: -; J gene: TRBJ2-4; V gene: TRBV4-3; D gene: TRBD1; CDR3 protein: CASSPRQGNIQYF; CDR3 DNA: TGCGCCAGCAGCCCGAGACAGGGAAACATTCAGTACTTC
clone size: -; J gene: TRBJ1-1; V gene: TRBV4-1; D gene: -; CDR3 protein: CASSHAGVGTEAFF; CDR3 DNA: TGCGCCAGCAGCCATGCAGGGGTGGGCACTGAAGCTTTCTTT
clone size: -; J gene: TRBJ1-1; V gene: TRBV11-3; D gene: TRBD1; CDR3 protein: CASSLGDRVLTEAFF; CDR3 DNA: TGTGCCAGCAGCTTAGGGGACAGGGTTTTGACTGAAGCTTTCTTT
clone size: -; J gene: TRBJ2-1; V gene: TRBV5-5; D gene: TRBD1; CDR3 protein: CASSPTGGREQFF; CDR3 DNA: TGTGCCAGCAGCCCGACAGGGGGCCGTGAGCAGTTCTTC
clone size: -; J gene: TRBJ2-3; V gene: TRBV15; D gene: TRBD1; CDR3 protein: CATSRPDRASTDTQYF; CDR3 DNA: TGTGCCACCAGCAGGCCAGACAGGGCTAGCACAGATACGCAGTATTTT
clone size: -; J gene: TRBJ2-1; V gene: TRBV5-1; D gene: TRBD1; CDR3 protein: CASSSSRGQAFNEQFF; CDR3 DNA: TGCGCCAGCAGCTCCAGCCGGGGACAGGCGTTCAATGAGCAGTTCTTC
clone size: -; J gene: TRBJ2-3; V gene: TRBV2; D gene: -; CDR3 protein: CASRSQGVDTQYF; CDR3 DNA: TGTGCCAGCAGGTCACAGGGTGTCGATACGCAGTATTTT
clone size: -; J gene: TRBJ2-1; V gene: TRBV7-9; D gene: -; CDR3 protein: CASSFSGTRENEQFF; CDR3 DNA: TGTGCCAGCAGCTTTTCCGGGACACGGGAAAATGAGCAGTTCTTC
clone size: -; J gene: TRBJ1-5; V gene: TRBV7-9; D gene: -; CDR3 protein: CASSATTNQPQHF; CDR3 DNA: TGTGCCAGCAGCGCGACAACAAATCAGCCCCAGCATTTT
clone size: -; J gene: TRBJ2-3; V gene: TRBV7-2; D gene: TRBD2; CDR3 protein: CASSLGTSGGIYTQYF; CDR3 DNA: TGTGCCAGCAGCCTTGGGACTAGCGGGGGTATATATACGCAGTATTTT
clone size: -; J gene: TRBJ2-2; V gene: TRBV7-9; D gene: TRBD1; CDR3 protein: CASSPPGQGFPGELFF; CDR3 DNA: TGTGCCAGCAGCCCGCCGGGACAGGGGTTCCCCGGGGAGCTGTTTTTT
clone size: -; J gene: TRBJ2-7; V gene: TRBV7-6; D gene: TRBD1; CDR3 protein: CASSFGGTGYEQYF; CDR3 DNA: TGTGCCAGCAGCTTCGGCGGGACAGGCTACGAGCAGTACTTC